Listed below are T cell receptor beta chains from one sample, sequenced in a study of blood T cells in healthy people across ages. TCRdb re-analysed the 5' RACE reads in MiXCR, keeping a single row per CDR3 protein. The table records 450,000 to 700,000 distinct CDR3 sequences, approximately 25% of them present only once. Specimen: blood. The receptors come from a woman aged 70-85 years in good health. The CDR3 runs from the conserved cysteine through the conserved F or W. D genes are given only for firm matches. Rows give clone size only sometimes, using once, few, many, or a class for an expanded clone.

d_call	v_call	j_call	clone_size	cdr3_aa	cdr3_nt
TRBD2	TRBV7-2	TRBJ2-5	-	CASSPGGATRETQYF	TGTGCCAGCAGCCCGGGGGGGGCGACCCGAGAGACCCAGTACTTC
-	TRBV4-3	TRBJ2-4	-	CASSQTLIAKNIQYF	TGCGCCAGCAGCCAAACCCTTATAGCCAAAAACATTCAGTACTTC
-	TRBV6-5	TRBJ1-6	-	CASSYSGRTFNSPLHF	TGTGCCAGCAGTTACTCGGGACGGACGTTTAATTCACCCCTCCACTTT
-	TRBV4-2	TRBJ2-5	few	CASSQGTPHQETQYF	TGTGCCAGCAGCCAAGGGACTCCCCATCAAGAGACCCAGTACTTC
-	TRBV20-1	TRBJ1-1	few	CAGLHQYTEAFF	TGCGCGGGACTCCACCAGTACACTGAAGCTTTCTTT
-	TRBV24-1	TRBJ1-1	few	CATSDDVGSGGAFF	TGTGCCACCAGTGATGACGTGGGCAGCGGGGGGGCTTTCTTT
-	TRBV2	TRBJ2-6	few	CASGKEGPRLSGANVLTF	TGTGCCAGCGGGAAAGAGGGACCGCGATTGAGTGGGGCCAACGTCCTGACTTTC
-	TRBV20-1	TRBJ1-1	-	CSASPQTDTEAFF	TGCAGTGCTAGCCCACAAACTGACACTGAAGCTTTCTTT
-	TRBV24-1	TRBJ2-5	-	CATSDPRVGIETQYF	TGTGCCACCAGTGACCCGAGGGTCGGTATCGAGACCCAGTACTTC
TRBD1	TRBV24-1	TRBJ2-7	once	CATSGTGDGSYEQYF	TGTGCCACCAGTGGTACAGGGGATGGCTCCTACGAGCAGTACTTC
-	TRBV6-2/TRBV6-3	TRBJ2-1	-	CASTLHSSYNEQFF	TGTGCCAGCACCTTACATAGCTCCTACAATGAGCAGTTCTTC
-	TRBV4-3	TRBJ2-5	many	CASSPINHRSQETQYF	TGCGCCAGCAGCCCAATCAATCACCGGAGCCAAGAGACCCAGTACTTC
-	TRBV7-2	TRBJ2-7	many	CASSLGRGASYEQYF	TGTGCCAGCAGCTTAGGACGCGGGGCCTCCTACGAGCAGTACTTC
-	TRBV29-1	TRBJ1-2	-	CSVRPGDYGYTF	TGCAGCGTCCGTCCAGGGGACTATGGCTACACCTTC
-	TRBV2	TRBJ1-5	few	CASSQSRPNSNQPQHF	TGTGCCAGCAGTCAGTCAAGGCCGAATAGCAATCAGCCCCAGCATTTT
-	TRBV20-1	TRBJ2-6	-	CSARQGAGANVLTF	TGCAGTGCTAGGCAGGGAGCCGGGGCCAACGTCCTGACTTTC
TRBD2	TRBV7-2	TRBJ2-5	-	CASSLALVAGGETQYF	TGTGCCAGCAGCTTAGCGTTGGTAGCGGGGGGTGAGACCCAGTACTTC
TRBD2	TRBV9	TRBJ2-1	once	CASSVRLAAYNEQFF	TGTGCCAGCAGCGTGAGACTAGCGGCCTACAATGAGCAGTTCTTC
-	TRBV14	TRBJ2-7	few	CASSQYRVGEQYF	TGTGCCAGCAGCCAGTACAGGGTAGGCGAGCAGTACTTC
-	TRBV6-1	TRBJ1-4	-	CASSGRSFPTNEKLFF	TGTGCCAGCAGCGGGAGGTCTTTTCCCACTAATGAAAAACTGTTTTTT
-	TRBV4-3	TRBJ1-1	few	CASSQGWEGYTEAFF	TGCGCCAGCAGCCAAGGGTGGGAGGGGTACACTGAAGCTTTCTTT
-	TRBV20-1	TRBJ1-1	-	CSARDTAYTEAFF	TGCAGTGCTAGAGATACAGCGTACACTGAAGCTTTCTTT
-	TRBV6-2/TRBV6-3	TRBJ2-1	few	CASSPWSEQFF	TGTGCCAGCAGCCCTTGGTCTGAGCAGTTCTTC
-	TRBV5-1	TRBJ1-1	few	CASSLNSEGNTEAFF	TGCGCCAGCAGCTTGAACAGCGAGGGGAACACTGAAGCTTTCTTT
-	TRBV15	TRBJ2-7	few	CATSGGMDGPQLRGEQYF	TGTGCCACCAGCGGAGGAATGGACGGCCCCCAATTACGAGGCGAGCAGTACTTC
TRBD1	TRBV6-5	TRBJ1-2	few	CASSSDRERGYTF	TGTGCCAGCAGCTCGGACAGGGAGCGCGGCTACACCTTC
-	TRBV7-2	TRBJ1-2	-	CASSLRRSGTVAF	TGTGCCAGCAGCTTAAGGAGGTCGGGAACAGTAGCCTTC
TRBD2	TRBV20-1	TRBJ2-1	-	CSARDPRLAGGIEQFF	TGCAGTGCTAGAGATCCCAGGCTAGCGGGGGGTATAGAGCAGTTCTTC
-	TRBV6-2/TRBV6-3	TRBJ1-1	-	CASTPGWGQTEAFF	TGTGCCAGCACCCCCGGGTGGGGGCAGACTGAAGCTTTCTTT
-	TRBV20-1	TRBJ1-1	-	CSAARLRTGTNTEAFF	TGCAGTGCGGCCCGGCTCCGGACGGGAACGAACACTGAAGCTTTCTTT
-	TRBV7-6	TRBJ2-1	few	CASSLQGGPQFF	TGTGCCAGCAGCTTACAAGGAGGTCCGCAGTTCTTC
TRBD1	TRBV20-1	TRBJ1-1	few	CSGQGAKGTEAFF	TGCAGTGGGCAGGGGGCAAAGGGCACTGAAGCTTTCTTT
-	TRBV7-9	TRBJ1-6	-	CASSLGGGLNSPLHF	TGTGCCAGCAGCTTAGGAGGGGGTCTTAATTCACCCCTCCACTTT
-	TRBV7-3	TRBJ2-5	many	CASSLTSGLQETQYF	TGTGCCAGCAGCTTAACAAGCGGCCTCCAAGAGACCCAGTACTTC
-	TRBV20-1	TRBJ1-1	-	CSASSRWAANTEAFF	TGCAGTGCTAGTTCGCGTTGGGCGGCGAACACTGAAGCTTTCTTT
-	TRBV7-2	TRBJ1-2	-	CASSSKGADSLGGYTF	TGTGCCAGCAGCTCTAAAGGTGCGGACTCGCTCGGGGGCTACACCTTC
TRBD2	TRBV20-1	TRBJ2-1	few	CSASPRGGSYNEQFF	TGCAGTGCTAGCCCACGGGGGGGGTCCTACAATGAGCAGTTCTTC
-	TRBV5-5	TRBJ2-7	many	CASSSDTFSYEQYF	TGTGCCAGCAGCTCCGACACGTTCTCCTACGAGCAGTACTTC
TRBD1	TRBV12-3/TRBV12-4	TRBJ1-1	-	CASRYDGTGGRGTEAFF	TGTGCCAGCAGATATGACGGGACAGGGGGCCGAGGGACTGAAGCTTTCTTT
-	TRBV20-1	TRBJ1-4	few	CSARELGRANEKLFF	TGCAGTGCTAGAGAACTGGGCAGGGCTAATGAAAAACTGTTTTTT
TRBD1	TRBV11-2	TRBJ1-1	few	CASSLLDRGTEAFF	TGTGCCAGCAGCTTACTCGACAGGGGCACTGAAGCTTTCTTT
-	TRBV29-1	TRBJ1-1	-	CSVGVEGTEAFF	TGCAGCGTTGGTGTGGAAGGCACTGAAGCTTTCTTT
-	TRBV6-2/TRBV6-3	TRBJ1-1	few	CASSPGWVRNTEAFF	TGTGCCAGCAGTCCGGGGTGGGTCAGGAACACTGAAGCTTTCTTT